This T cell receptor beta chain was sequenced in a study of preoperative IRX-2 immunotherapy in early breast cancer. The V gene lost 5 bases and the J gene lost 1 base, with 26 bases spanning the gap. The CDR3 spans 20 residues. Germline V gene sequence: CDR1 SGHNT, CDR2 YENEEA. Treatment defined: preoperative locoregional IRX-2 cytokine immunotherapy. This phase Ib study tested locoregional IRX-2 cytokine immunotherapy given before surgery. TCRdb keeps only in-frame clones here, not all; method: immunoSEQ multiplex PCR. Seen here are 810 or so clones, over 60% observed once, and the top ten hold more than 7%.

The TCR was taken from a human donor with breast cancer. The source material was tumor tissue, sampled before IRX-2 immunotherapy. This rearrangement joins TRBV11-3 to TRBJ1-4; D unresolved. CDR3: CASSAYQLQATSITNEKLFF. DNA of the CDR3: TGTGCCAGCAGCGCTTACCAACTCCAAGCCACTTCAATAACTAATGAAAAACTGTTTTTT.